The clone carrying this T cell receptor (beta chain) was recorded only once. Antigen unknown. This record belongs to a study of memory CD4+ T cells and cytomegalovirus serostatus. Study context: Donors were healthy Belgian adults, under 10 CMV seropositive and around 23 seronegative. General study results and limits: Suggested: most of the CMV-linked TCR signature lies in CD4+ memory cells.

CDR1 LNHNV and CDR2 YYDKDF come from the germline V gene (reference sequence). The V gene end was trimmed by 5 bases and the J gene end by 4 bases; junction bases not matched to a gene: 8. The CDR3 is 16 residues long. Here immunoSEQ multiplex PCR was the method, and the copy in TCRdb shows in-frame clones only, minus some. Seen here are 65,000 to 95,000 clones, 65% to 85% observed once, and the top ten hold roughly 0.79%. The sort gate was single viable CD3+CD4+CD8-CD45RO+ cells for memory CD4+ T cells. Serostatus was set by detecting CMV pp150, pp28, p38, p52 IgG. The specimen was memory CD4+ T cells from blood. The V and J genes are TRBV15 and TRBJ2-1; 10 nucleotides match TRBD2. The source is an adult in good health and CMV-seronegative. CDR3 region: CATSGGLAVLYNEQFF. The DNA of the CDR3 is TGTGCCACCAGCGGAGGACTAGCGGTCCTATACAATGAGCAGTTCTTC.